The present T cell receptor beta chain was sequenced within a study of early T cells in non-severe SARS-CoV-2 infection (dated by TCRdb to the early 2020s). Turning to the overall study: Bulk RNA from unsorted whole blood was used for TCR sequencing, so alpha and beta chains could not be paired.

Set within a cohort of healthcare workers in London, UK, this nested case-control study involved weekly PCR testing of nasopharyngeal swabs along with blood sampling. Between 23 and 31 March 2020, the week of the UK lockdown, healthcare workers were enrolled and then followed up weekly for as long as 16 weeks. CDR1 and CDR2, looked up from the germline V gene (reference sequence), are SEHNR and FQNEAQ. The V and J ends are trimmed by 5 bases and 4 bases, leaving 17 bases between them. The cysteine opens and the phenylalanine closes a CDR3 of 15 amino acids. Only the CDR3 portion is preserved as DNA: 45 bases, with reading frame beginning at the first base. Regarding this clonotype: Its antigen is not yet known. Base qualities are not at hand, and no much larger clone is one base apart.

General findings and caveats noted by the study authors: VDJdb matching was skewed toward anti-spike CD8 responses, so virus-specific expansions were likely underestimated and private and CD4 specificities were missed.

The library was produced with 5' RACE. The reads were generated on a NextSeq 500. In the TCR library protocol, unique molecular identifiers were attached to individual cDNA molecules to correct for PCR bias and sequencing error. TCR alpha and beta chains were both sequenced, and the abundances of alpha and beta sequences in each sample were closely correlated with each other. The authors' analysis ran thus. Decombinator V4 was used to perform V gene, J gene and CDR3 annotation of TCR sequences. TCRs were defined as expanded if a significant change between any two time points was detected under a Poisson model with p below 0.0001. Abundances of TCRs were expressed as counts per million after normalisation to the total number of TCRs sequenced in each sample. TRAV1-2 paired with TRAJ12, TRAJ20 or TRAJ33 defined MAIT TCRs, while TRAV10 paired with TRAJ18 defined iNKT TCRs. VDJdb, accessed on 1 November 2021, was searched for TCRs annotated for CMV, EBV and SARS-CoV-2, and TCRs annotated for more than one antigen were excluded. Using fastp at Q25 and MiXCR, TCRdb reprocessed the public reads and kept productive beta chains. Entries are consolidated by CDR3 protein sequence, retaining the most common genes and DNA. The V and J calls reflect TCRdb's pipeline rather than the authors' work. For this sample there are some 70,000 distinct CDR3 sequences; roughly 10% appear just once. Clones ranked in the top ten supply 3.2% of the sample.

The chain uses TRBV7-9 and TRBJ1-1; 5 matching bases give a weak D call of TRBD1. The sequence came from an adult who was a healthcare worker with PCR-confirmed SARS-CoV-2 infection or an uninfected control (not recorded which). Sequenced material: whole blood. The CDR3 is CASSQDVTAVTEAFF. The sequenced DNA is TGTGCCAGCAGCCAGGATGTGACAGCGGTCACTGAAGCTTTCTTT.